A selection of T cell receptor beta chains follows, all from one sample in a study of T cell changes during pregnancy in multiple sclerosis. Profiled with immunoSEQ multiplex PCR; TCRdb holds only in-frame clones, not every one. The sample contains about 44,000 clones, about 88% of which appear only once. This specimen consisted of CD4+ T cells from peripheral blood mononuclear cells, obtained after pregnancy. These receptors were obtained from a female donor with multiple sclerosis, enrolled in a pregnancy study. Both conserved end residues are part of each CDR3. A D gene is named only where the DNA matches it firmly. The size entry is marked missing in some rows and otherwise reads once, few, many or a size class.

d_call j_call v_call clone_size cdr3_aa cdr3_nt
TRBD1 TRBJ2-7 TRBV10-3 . CAIKPMDKGGNEQYF TGTGCCATCAAACCTATGGACAAAGGGGGCAACGAGCAGTACTTC
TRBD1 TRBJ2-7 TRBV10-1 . CASSVTGIDEQYF TGCGCCAGCAGTGTGACAGGGATCGACGAGCAGTACTTC
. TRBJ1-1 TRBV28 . CASSPTQNTEAFF TGTGCCAGCAGTCCGACACAGAACACTGAAGCTTTCTTT
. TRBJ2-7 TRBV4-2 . CASSQDRANEQYF TGTGCCAGCAGCCAAGACAGGGCTAACGAGCAGTACTTC
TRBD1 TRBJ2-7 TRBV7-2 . CASSIEWTGGYEQYF TGTGCCAGCAGCATAGAATGGACAGGGGGTTACGAGCAGTACTTC
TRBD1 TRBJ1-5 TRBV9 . CASSATGDINQPQHF TGTGCCAGCAGCGCTACAGGGGATATCAATCAGCCCCAGCATTTT
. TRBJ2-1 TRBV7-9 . CASSLGPIRAISPEQFF TGTGCCAGCAGCTTAGGTCCCATCAGGGCAATTTCCCCTGAGCAGTTCTTC
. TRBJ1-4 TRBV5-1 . CASSTGTPQGEKLFF TGCGCCAGCAGCACCGGGACCCCGCAGGGGGAAAAACTGTTTTTT
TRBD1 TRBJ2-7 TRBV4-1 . CASSQADREIDEQYF TGCGCCAGCAGCCAAGCCGACAGGGAAATCGACGAGCAGTACTTC
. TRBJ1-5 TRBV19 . CASSIGGVSNQPQHF TGTGCCAGTAGTATAGGCGGGGTGAGCAATCAGCCCCAGCATTTT
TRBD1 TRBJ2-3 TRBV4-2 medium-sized CASSQRQGTGGSTDTQYF TGTGCCAGCAGCCAAAGACAAGGGACAGGGGGGAGCACAGATACGCAGTATTTT
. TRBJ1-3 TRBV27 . CASSSRISGNTIYF TGTGCCAGCAGTAGCAGGATCTCTGGAAACACCATATATTTT
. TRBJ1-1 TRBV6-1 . CASRAREGNTEAFF TGTGCCAGCAGGGCCCGTGAGGGGAACACTGAAGCTTTCTTT
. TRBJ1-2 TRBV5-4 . CASSLSATSRNYGYTF TGTGCCAGCAGCCTGAGTGCGACAAGTCGGAACTATGGCTACACCTTC
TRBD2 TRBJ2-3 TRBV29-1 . CSVEGTSGGTTDTQYF TGCAGCGTTGAAGGGACTAGCGGAGGGACCACAGATACGCAGTATTTT
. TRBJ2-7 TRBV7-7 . CASSLDYGPGTYEQYF TGTGCCAGCAGCTTAGACTACGGGCCAGGGACCTACGAGCAGTACTTC
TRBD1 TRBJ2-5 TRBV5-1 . CASHGGAVRGETQYF TGCGCCAGCCATGGTGGGGCGGTCAGGGGGGAGACCCAGTACTTC
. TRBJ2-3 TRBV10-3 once CAISEKTGTDTQYF TGTGCCATCAGTGAAAAGACAGGCACAGATACGCAGTATTTT
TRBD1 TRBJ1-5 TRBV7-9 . CASSRTGEPNQPQHF TGTGCCAGCAGTCGTACAGGGGAACCTAATCAGCCCCAGCATTTT
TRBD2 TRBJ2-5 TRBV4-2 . CASSQEPGLAQETQYF TGTGCCAGCAGCCAAGAACCCGGACTAGCCCAAGAGACCCAGTACTTC
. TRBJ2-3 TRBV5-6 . CASSLARGSSTDTQYF TGTGCCAGCAGCTTGGCCCGGGGAAGTAGCACAGATACGCAGTATTTT
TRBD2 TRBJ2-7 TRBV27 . CASSKSLAGAHEQYF TGTGCCAGCAGTAAGAGCCTAGCGGGAGCCCACGAGCAGTACTTC
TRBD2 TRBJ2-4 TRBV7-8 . CASSLTGGGDIQYF TGTGCCAGCAGCCTTACGGGGGGAGGTGACATTCAGTACTTC
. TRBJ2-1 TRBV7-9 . CASSLDGGPYNEQFF TGTGCCAGCAGCTTAGATGGGGGCCCCTACAATGAGCAGTTCTTC
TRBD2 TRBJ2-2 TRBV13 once CASSLAGTSGGMENTGELFF TGTGCCAGCAGCTTGGCCGGGACTAGCGGCGGGATGGAGAACACCGGGGAGCTGTTTTTT
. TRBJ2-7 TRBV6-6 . CASSRGLPSSYEQYF TGTGCCAGCAGTCGTGGGCTTCCCAGCTCCTACGAGCAGTACTTC
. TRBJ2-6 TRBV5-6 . CASSPGESGANVLTF TGTGCCAGCAGCCCCGGGGAGTCTGGGGCCAACGTCCTGACTTTC
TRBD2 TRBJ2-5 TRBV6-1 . CASRSIGEGRETQYF TGTGCCAGCAGGTCAATTGGGGAGGGGAGAGAGACCCAGTACTTC
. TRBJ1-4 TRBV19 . CASRTGTSGEKLFF TGTGCCAGTAGAACCGGGACAAGCGGTGAAAAACTGTTTTTT
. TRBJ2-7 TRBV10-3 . CAISESTSYEQYF TGTGCCATCAGTGAGAGCACCTCCTACGAGCAGTACTTC
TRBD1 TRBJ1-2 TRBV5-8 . CASTGRGQHYGYTF TGTGCCAGCACCGGTCGGGGACAGCACTATGGCTACACCTTC
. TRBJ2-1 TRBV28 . CASSRLVSYNEQFF TGTGCCAGCTCGAGACTAGTTAGCTACAATGAGCAGTTCTTC
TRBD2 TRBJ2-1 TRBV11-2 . CASSSGLAAYNEQFF TGTGCCAGCAGCTCGGGACTAGCGGCCTACAATGAGCAGTTCTTC
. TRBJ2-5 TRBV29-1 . CSVPTEYQETQYF TGCAGCGTGCCGACAGAGTACCAAGAGACCCAGTACTTC
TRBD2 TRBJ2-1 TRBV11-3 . CASSWAGESVVGNEQFF TGTGCCAGCAGCTGGGCGGGAGAATCCGTTGTTGGCAATGAGCAGTTCTTC
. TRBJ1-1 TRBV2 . CASNITPMNTEAFF TGTGCCAGCAATATAACACCCATGAACACTGAAGCTTTCTTT
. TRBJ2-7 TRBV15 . CATSRDGGEQYF TGTGCCACCAGCAGAGATGGCGGCGAGCAGTACTTC
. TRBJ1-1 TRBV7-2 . CASSPLSGETEAFF TGTGCCAGCAGCCCTTTGTCCGGTGAAACTGAAGCTTTCTTT
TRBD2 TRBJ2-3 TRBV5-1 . CASSLAAGASTDTQYF TGCGCCAGCAGCTTGGCGGCGGGAGCGAGCACAGATACGCAGTATTTT
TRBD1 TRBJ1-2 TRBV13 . CASSRQGRYGYTF TGTGCCAGCAGTCGACAGGGGAGGTATGGCTACACCTTC
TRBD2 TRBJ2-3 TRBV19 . CASSMTSALPQDTQYF TGTGCCAGTAGTATGACTAGCGCTCTCCCACAGGATACGCAGTATTTT
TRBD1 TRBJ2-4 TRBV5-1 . CASRPGQGNIQYF TGCGCCAGCAGGCCGGGACAGGGGAACATTCAGTACTTC
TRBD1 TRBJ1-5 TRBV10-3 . CAITDRRGTGQPQHF TGTGCCATCACGGACAGGAGGGGGACTGGGCAGCCCCAGCATTTT
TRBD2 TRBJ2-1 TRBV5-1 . CASSPGLAATLSYNEQFF TGCGCCAGCAGCCCGGGACTAGCGGCAACTTTGTCCTACAATGAGCAGTTCTTC
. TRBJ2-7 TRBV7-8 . CASSISGTYSYEQYF TGTGCCAGCAGCATCTCCGGGACTTACTCCTACGAGCAGTACTTC
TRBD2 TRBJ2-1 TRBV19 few CASSIDQGAGGSYNEQFF TGTGCCAGTAGTATAGATCAAGGAGCGGGAGGCTCCTACAATGAGCAGTTCTTC